One and the same sample provided the 15 T cell receptor beta chains below, sequenced in a study of CD8 T cells in Susac syndrome (dated by TCRdb to about 2019). Library preparation employed the immunoSEQ multiplex PCR assay. RNA was extracted using the RNeasy kit, and 0.5 to 1 microgram was reverse transcribed with random hexamers. TCRdb handled the public reads itself, with Q25 trimming in fastp and clone calling in MiXCR, and kept productive beta chains. Entries that share a CDR3 protein sequence are merged under the most common genes and DNA. In all, the sample holds about 200,000 distinct CDR3 sequences, and roughly 94% of those were seen once. The top ten hold 0.1% of the sample. The sequencing input was CD4+ T cells from PBMCs. These receptors originate from a human donor in good health.

J is TRBJ2-5 and V is TRBV7-2; 9 nucleotides match TRBD2. Germline-derived CDR1 and CDR2 are SGHTA and FQGNSA. This CDR3 is 15 amino acids long. V was clipped by 6 bases and J by 4 bases; unmatched bases: 9. CDR3 DNA: TGTGCCAGCAGTCGCGGGGGGGCCCTGGGAGAGACCCAGTACTTC. It yields the protein CASSRGGALGETQYF.

The CDR3 DNA reads TGCAGCTCAAGGACTAGCGGGACAGCTTCCTACAATGAGCAGTTCTTC. Translating gives CSSRTSGTASYNEQFF. This sequence joins TRBV29-1 and TRBJ2-1; 12 bases agree with TRBD2. Germline CDR1 reads SQVTM; CDR2 reads ANQGSEA. The CDR3 totals 16 residues. Trimming took 8 bases from V and 1 from J; bases not matched to a gene: 9.

This chain uses TRBV30 with TRBJ1-2; 8 bases agree with TRBD1. The ends lost 0 bases at V and 2 bases at J; junction bases unmatched: 8. Germline V lookup: CDR1 GTSNPN, CDR2 SVGIG (reference sequence). The CDR3 totals 16 residues. The CDR3 coding sequence is TGTGCCTGGAGTGTTGGACAGGGATGGGCAAACTATGGCTACACCTTC. It codes for CAWSVGQGWANYGYTF.

The CDR3 DNA follows: TGCAGTGCTCTTCCCCTTGGGACATACTCTGGGGCCAACGTCCTGACTTTC. It encodes CSALPLGTYSGANVLTF. This sequence joins TRBV20-1 and TRBJ2-6; D perhaps matches TRBD1 (6 bases). CDR1 DFQATT and CDR2 SNEGSKA come from the germline V gene (reference sequence). The CDR3 sequence is 17 residues long. The ends were cut back, 5 bases at V and 0 bases at J, with 17 bases in the middle.

As to this clonotype: At one end the junction does not follow the germline gene, possibly because of a read error. This chain joins TRBV4-1 and TRBJ2-1, with a weak D call TRBD2 (6 bases). This CDR3 is 16 amino acids long. CDR1 is MGHRA and CDR2 is YSYEKL in the germline V gene. The CDR3 loop reads CASSQVDGSPTRAPPF. The DNA for the CDR3 is TGCGCCAGCAGCCAAGTGGACGGGAGCCCAACTCGGGCCCCCCCTTTC.

V is TRBV7-2 and J is TRBJ1-2; the D gene is possibly TRBD1 (6 bases). V lost 1 base and J lost 4, with 10 bases in between. Germline CDR1 is SGHTA and CDR2 is FQGNSA. This CDR3 is built from 14 residues. In DNA, the CDR3 is TGTGCCAGCAGCTTAGGGCAGGGGACCTATGGCTACACCTTC. Its translation: CASSLGQGTYGYTF.

The chain joins TRBV10-3 to TRBJ1-2; no definite D call. The V gene's germline CDR1 is ENHRY and CDR2 SYGVKD. V lost 7 bases to trimming and J lost 5 bases, with 5 bases between them. This CDR3 is 10 amino acids long. The DNA for the CDR3 is TGTGCCATCAAGGGATATGGCTACACCTTC. Its translation: CAIKGYGYTF.

This chain links TRBV9 with TRBJ2-3; no definite D call. The CDR3 extends over 13 amino acids. Germline CDR1 is SGDLS and CDR2 is YYNGEE. V was pared by 3 bases and J by 4 bases, with 9 bases between. The CDR3 sequence: CASSAPSSDTQYF. The CDR3, as DNA: TGTGCCAGCAGCGCCCCGTCATCAGATACGCAGTATTTT.

This clonotype was recorded once. The gene calls are TRBV20-1 and TRBJ1-1; no definite D call. Germline V gives CDR1 DFQATT, CDR2 SNEGSKA (reference sequence). Trimming removed 0 bases at V and 2 bases at J, with 13 bases between. The CDR3 sequence is 15 residues long. The CDR3 region has the DNA TGCAGTGCTAGAGACGGGAGTAAACCAAACACTGAAGCTTTCTTT. This sequence encodes CSARDGSKPNTEAFF.

V gene TRBV25-1 combines with J gene TRBJ1-4, with 7 bases matching TRBD1. Germline V gene lookup returns CDR1 MGHDK and CDR2 SYGVNS. V trimming: 1 base; J trimming: 3 bases; junction bases outside the gene matches: 5. The CDR3 is made up of 16 amino acids. The CDR3 bases are TGTGCCAGCAGTGAATGGAGGGGGCTGTCTAATGAAAAACTGTTTTTT. As protein: CASSEWRGLSNEKLFF.

The V and J genes are TRBV24-1 and TRBJ2-5; the D is unclear. V lost 5 bases and J 4 bases, leaving 10 bases between the germline ends. CDR1 and CDR2 (germline): KGHDR, SFDVKD. This CDR3 contains 13 residues. CDR3 residues: CATSVRKGETQYF. The CDR3, as DNA: TGTGCCACCAGTGTCAGAAAGGGAGAGACCCAGTACTTC.

This chain joins TRBV4-1 and TRBJ1-2; a weak D match, TRBD1 (5 bases). The CDR3 extends over 15 amino acids. Trimming pared 1 base from V and 5 bases from J, leaving 14 bases between. The germline CDR1 and CDR2 sequences are MGHRA and YSYEKL. The DNA of the CDR3 is TGCGCCAGCAGCCAAGTAGGGACTATAGGATATGGCTACACCTTC. Translating gives CASSQVGTIGYGYTF.

V is TRBV11-2 and J is TRBJ2-3; D gene unclear. CDR1 is SGHAT, CDR2 FQNNGV, per germline. The CDR3 extends over 12 amino acids. CDR3 DNA: TGTGCGGGTGGGGAATTTGCAGATACGCAGTATTTT. Amino acids: CAGGEFADTQYF.

This rearrangement joins TRBV5-6 to TRBJ1-2, with D possibly TRBD1 on 6 matching bases. This CDR3 has 14 residues. V was cut by 4 bases and J by 4 bases, with 14 bases left in between. Per the germline V gene, CDR1 is SGHDT and CDR2 is YYEEEE. The CDR3 DNA reads TGTGCCAGCAGCCTGATGACAGGACCCTATGGCTACACCTTC. It encodes CASSLMTGPYGYTF.

CDR3 DNA sequence: TGTGCCAGCAGTTACTACCACGAGCAGTACTTC. This encodes CASSYYHEQYF. This rearrangement joins TRBV6-2 or TRBV6-3 to TRBJ2-7; D unresolved. The V end lost 1 base, the J end lost 5 bases, and 3 bases lay between the germline ends. CDR1 and CDR2 (germline): MNHEY, SVGEGT. The CDR3 covers 11 residues.